The clone carrying this T cell receptor (beta chain) has a count of ten or more. Investigators prepared the TCR beta libraries by applying iRepertoire HTBI primers and Arm-PCR of CDR3 regions. In the original workflow: Sequenced samples collectively carried about 62 TRBV and 15 or so TRBJ segments. Each CDR3 protein gets one entry after TCRdb re-called the multiplex PCR reads with MiXCR. None of the V and J calls come from the authors' own analysis; TCRdb made them. The sample carries fewer than 500,000 distinct CDR3 sequences, 16% recorded once. This specimen comes from a study of regulatory T cells in long-lasting Graves disease. Time point denoted: newly diagnosed GD, antithyroid drugs for less than 3 months. PBMC-extracted RNA yielded the TCR library. Trimming took 2 bases from V and 8 from J; bases not matched to a gene: 8. Per germline, CDR1 SEHNR and CDR2 FQNEAQ (reference sequence). The CDR3 is 16 amino acids.

This sample was shared with a second study, whose subject was T cells in Graves' hyperthyroidism and ophthalmopathy.

This specimen was peripheral blood mononuclear cells (PBMCs), taken at new diagnosis, from a patient treated with antithyroid drugs. The V call is TRBV7-9, the J call TRBJ2-1; 11 positions match TRBD2. This clonotype was obtained from a man aged 40-50 years with Graves disease. CDR3 in amino acids: CASSLLSGRAQDEQFF. CDR3 coding DNA: TGTGCCAGCAGCTTACTTAGCGGGAGGGCCCAAGATGAGCAGTTCTTC.